This TCR beta chain emerged from a study of cytomegalovirus exposure and HLA in healthy donors (dated by TCRdb to the late 2010s). For the study in its entirety: In an earlier analysis of 550 to 750 of the donors, 276 Gb of sequence data and approximately 120 million unique TCR beta sequences from approximately 180 million T cells were reported. An early release that covered approximately 600 HLA-typed donors contained around 330 gigabases of sequencing data and about 93 million unique TCR sequences. The genetic ancestry cluster associated with self-reported Caucasian donors included roughly four fifths of the roughly 400 genotyped donors. The aim of the study was to test whether cataloging public T cell receptors could identify signatures of past pathogen exposure. The study profiled the T cell repertoires of approximately 700 subjects by immunosequencing and related them to cytomegalovirus serostatus. Besides the first cohort of roughly 660 subjects, a separate validation cohort made up of 90 to 150 different subjects was used. To predict cytomegalovirus infection status, the study brought together high-throughput TCR immunosequencing, statistical association of individual TCRs with disease status, and machine learning. A later analysis re-analyzed previously published TCR beta repertoires from approximately 700 donors and added high-resolution HLA genotyping to study TCR occurrence patterns. Rather than drawing on any new phenotypic data, the later analysis identified candidate immune exposures from TCR beta sequences and the way those sequences occurred across donors. An earlier analysis of a few hundred of the donors applied high-throughput TCR beta sequencing to assess whether each TCR beta V gene segment acted as functional or pseudogenic. Alongside the repertoire data, information on donor age, sex, ethnicity and CMV serostatus was compiled. Genome-wide SNP genotypes for about 55% of the roughly 670 donors were used in a later genetic analysis, which treated that subset as a discovery cohort. All discovery cohort repertoires had been generated using a single sequencing platform. HLA typing included class I and class II loci at four-digit resolution. Typing coverage differed by locus: A, B, C, DRB1 and DQB1 were typed in roughly 629-630 donors, DQA1 in approximately 520, DPA1 in around 600, and DPB1 in 472. A handful of DR-DQ haplotypes were handled as single units for association and clustering because linkage in the cohort was strong. Among a few hundred genotyped donors of the cohort, an average of around 240,000 unique TCR beta nucleotide sequences were sequenced per donor, approximately 20% of them non-productive.

The cohort comprised under 700 healthy bone marrow donors. All cohort members were sampled while nominally healthy, although unrecorded immune exposures were likely present. The donor tested CMV seropositive, placing the donor among the 250 to 300 seropositive members of the cohort. A peripheral blood sample was provided by each donor, and peripheral blood mononuclear cells were used for TCR beta sequencing. The Qiagen DNeasy Blood Extraction Kit was used to extract genomic DNA from the blood cell samples. On this clone: Its antigen is currently not known. The sample holds no much larger clone one base away, and base qualities are not on file.

General conclusions and limits of the study: Assigning TCR associations to individual alleles was difficult when HLA alleles, especially DR and DQ, strongly co-occurred. An association between a missense DCLRE1C variant and V-gene and J-gene trimming of TCR beta chains was found in a later genetic analysis and replicated in an independent cohort. The classifier was reported to diagnose cytomegalovirus status with high specificity and sensitivity in both the original and validation cohorts. Because some donors lacked HLA typing at each locus, the association tests relied only on the typed subset. The study gave a list of about 150 TCR beta chains associated with cytomegalovirus. A further reported finding was that TCR beta sequences accurately predicted the HLA-A and HLA-B alleles for most subjects in the first cohort. Specific HLA alleles were associated with over 15,000 TCR beta sequences at a false discovery rate of 0.05 in a later analysis. Several of the top co-occurrence clusters appeared to be linked to parvovirus B19, influenza, CMV and Epstein-Barr virus, according to a later analysis. While some public TCRs were present in many individuals, most TCR sequences turned up only very rarely across donors. Seventeen rarely observed V segments, including chromosome 9 orphons, were excluded from the earlier analysis of several hundred of the donors because counts were too low. According to a later genetic analysis, donors in an Asian-associated ancestry cluster had fewer N-insertions in productive TCRs than the roughly 700-donor mean. Linkage disequilibrium might explain the correlated functional status among segregating V segments, but an unknown experimental factor could not be excluded. A later analysis found that most CMV-associated TCR beta chains appeared HLA-restricted, with HLA associations seemingly driven largely by CMV exposure. Some IMGT-functional V segments, including TRBV6-2 and TRBV6-3, could not be told apart with the 87-base-pair reads, so those segments were excluded. A cluster of highly shared sequence variants was judged likely to represent a technical artifact of the sequencing pipeline. According to the authors, the approach could potentially be generalized to other disease states and immunological phenotypes. In a later analysis, the rate of TCR association differed among HLA loci, with DRB1 alleles having the most associated TCRs and HLA-C alleles having the fewest. In an earlier analysis of roughly 560 of the donors, most TCR beta V segments were observed in productive rearrangements about 87% or about 30% of the time, broadly matching IMGT annotations. The presence/absence analyses assumed that sequencing depth was roughly uniform across donors, and that assumption may not be true. In vitro tests confirmed that a few of the cytomegalovirus-associated TCR beta chains recognize cytomegalovirus antigens. CMV serostatus was the only immune exposure information available for the cohort. Compared with equally common non-associated chains, HLA-associated TCR beta chains in a later analysis were more clonally expanded and had lower generation probabilities. The cohort was sequenced for TCR beta chains only, and without alpha or paired-chain data the features that could be detected were limited.

The library was obtained by the immunoSEQ multiplex PCR assay. The multiplex PCR relied on a mix of 60 forward primers for TCR Vbeta segments and 13 reverse primers for TCR Jbeta segments. A multiplex PCR assay on genomic DNA amplified the CDR3 region of rearranged TCR beta genes. The Illumina HiSeq System was used to sequence the amplified TCR beta libraries as 87-base-pair reads. In the paper's pipeline: Across the roughly 600 repertoires, a later analysis counted 78 million or so unique TCR beta chains, some 11 million of which were shared by at least two donors. To remove PCR and sequencing errors, raw reads were error-corrected and collapsed into unique sequences using a nearest-neighbor algorithm that merged closely related sequences. CDR3 sequences were aligned to IMGT reference sequences to assign V, D and J gene segments. For a sequence to be retained, at least a six-nucleotide match to both a V gene segment and a J gene segment was required. Rearrangements were classified as productive when the CDR3 lacked stop codons and remained in frame with V and J, and all other rearrangements were classified as non-productive. Following IMGT convention, CDR3 was defined as the stretch from the second conserved V-encoded cysteine up to the conserved J-encoded phenylalanine. Sequences without an unambiguous match to a single V gene segment were excluded from the earlier analysis of about 600 of the donors. An earlier analysis of approximately 590 of the donors called V segments functional above 56.7% productive rearrangements and segregating when the between-donor standard deviation exceeded 5%. A statistical classification framework was developed to diagnose cytomegalovirus status using the catalog of TCR beta chain sequences. In a later analysis, V and J genes were assigned by comparing TCR nucleotide sequences against IMGT/GENE-DB human TR gene sequences. The TCRdist pipeline was used in a later analysis to assign CDR3 sequences and most-parsimonious VDJ recombination scenarios. In a later analysis, each TCR beta chain was defined by its CDR3 amino acid sequence together with its V-gene family, and reads without a unique V-gene family were excluded. As a way to deal with suspected cross-contamination and a sequencing artifact, a later analysis dropped hundreds of nucleotide sequences that were highly shared and had low generation probability. In a later analysis, a clonal expansion index for each public chain was calculated from normalized within-repertoire ranks of inferred template counts. A later analysis computed generation probabilities with a VDJ recombination model fitted to out-of-frame rearrangements, and checked the results against IGoR. In a later analysis, TCR-TCR, TCR-HLA and TCR-CMV co-occurrence was scored with hypergeometric tests, and a repertoire-size bias correction was applied to TCR pairs. In a later analysis, false discovery rates were estimated by permuting HLA or CMV assignments 20 times. In a later analysis, co-occurring TCRs were grouped with DBSCAN, and TCRdist sequence similarity was added when clustering was performed within HLA-allele-positive subsets. Co-occurrence clustering excluded repertoires with fewer than 30,000 or more than 120,000 public chains, plus five with anomalous nucleotide sharing. TCRdb retrieved this table from immuneACCESS and kept in-frame rearrangements only. Not all clones are present; in checked studies, unresolved V genes account for under half, and no reason is known for the remainder. V, J and clone size are those of that table, while D and trimming were read from the DNA. The sample table shows about 130,000 clones, and 65% to 85% are seen once. Approximately 4% of the sample is held by the ten biggest clonotypes.

V drops 4 bases and J drops 10 bases, leaving 14 bases in between. Inclusive of the bounding cysteine and phenylalanine, the CDR3 is 12 residues long. The only DNA kept is the CDR3, 36 bases in frame from the first base. The germline V gene (reference sequence) sets CDR1 to SEHNR and CDR2 to FQNEAQ. Sequenced material: PBMCs. The chain is assembled from TRBV7-9 and TRBJ2-7, with TRBD1 as a weak D call on 5 bases. This TCR was recovered from a man between 18 and 29 years old in good health and CMV-seropositive. Here is the DNA: TGTGCCAGCAGCTACGAGACAGCTCAACAGTACTTC. Translated, it reads CASSYETAQQYF.